Listed below are T cell receptor beta chains from one sample, sequenced in a study of cytotoxic CD8 clonotypes in ibrutinib-treated CLL. The method was immunoSEQ multiplex PCR; TCRdb's version includes in-frame clones alone and lacks a portion of them. The table lists some 200,000 clones, around 70% of them singletons. The sequencing used PBMCs, collected after 12 months of ibrutinib treatment. Receptors were obtained from a human donor with chronic lymphocytic leukemia. CDR3s include the opening cysteine and the closing phenylalanine or tryptophan. D genes are given only for firm matches. Clone sizes are given selectively: once, few, many, or a class where the clone is expanded.

V: TRBV9; D: .; size: few; J: TRBJ1-5; CDR3: CASFPGGHQPQHF; DNA: TGTGCCAGTTTCCCGGGCGGACATCAGCCCCAGCATTTT
V: TRBV4-1; D: .; size: .; J: TRBJ2-7; CDR3: CASSPGNPVEIYYEQYF; DNA: TGCGCCAGCAGCCCTGGTAACCCCGTCGAGATTTACTACGAGCAGTACTTC
V: TRBV29-1; D: .; size: .; J: TRBJ1-3; CDR3: CSDPQGRDSGNTIYF; DNA: TGCAGCGATCCTCAGGGGAGGGACTCTGGAAACACCATATATTTT
V: TRBV28; D: .; size: .; J: TRBJ2-5; CDR3: CASSFLDQQETQYF; DNA: TGTGCCAGCAGTTTCTTGGACCAACAAGAGACCCAGTACTTC
V: TRBV9; D: TRBD2; size: .; J: TRBJ2-2; CDR3: CASSVADGGAPGELFF; DNA: TGTGCCAGCAGCGTAGCTGACGGGGGGGCTCCCGGGGAGCTGTTTTTT
V: TRBV6-6; D: .; size: .; J: TRBJ1-3; CDR3: CASMTSGNTIYF; DNA: TGTGCCAGCATGACCTCTGGAAACACCATATATTTT
V: TRBV28; D: TRBD2; size: .; J: TRBJ2-7; CDR3: CASSRTSGYYYEQYF; DNA: TGTGCCAGCAGCCGGACTAGCGGTTATTATTACGAGCAGTACTTC
V: TRBV11-2; D: .; size: .; J: TRBJ2-2; CDR3: CASSRGVGADTGELFF; DNA: TGTGCCAGCAGCCGCGGTGTCGGGGCGGACACCGGGGAGCTGTTTTTT
V: TRBV6-4; D: .; size: .; J: TRBJ2-3; CDR3: CASRDQATDTQYF; DNA: TGTGCCAGCAGGGACCAAGCCACAGATACGCAGTATTTT
V: TRBV4-3; D: TRBD2; size: .; J: TRBJ2-2; CDR3: CASSQAQLAGTARELFF; DNA: TGCGCCAGCAGCCAAGCCCAACTAGCGGGAACCGCCCGGGAGCTGTTTTTT
V: TRBV27; D: .; size: once; J: TRBJ2-7; CDR3: CASSFTGVGPTLNEQYF; DNA: TGTGCCAGCAGTTTCACAGGTGTGGGGCCGACCCTTAACGAGCAGTACTTC
V: TRBV27; D: .; size: .; J: TRBJ1-1; CDR3: CASGGGPGVNTEAFF; DNA: TGTGCCAGCGGCGGGGGGCCGGGCGTGAACACTGAAGCTTTCTTT
V: TRBV6-1; D: TRBD1; size: many; J: TRBJ2-7; CDR3: CASTRDRETYEQYF; DNA: TGTGCCAGCACCAGGGACAGGGAGACCTACGAGCAGTACTTC
V: TRBV7-2; D: .; size: few; J: TRBJ2-1; CDR3: CASTPRNEQFF; DNA: TGTGCCAGCACCCCCAGGAATGAGCAGTTCTTC